The 30 T cell receptor beta chains below were found in one sample sequenced in a study of CD8+ T cells in alopecia areata. cDNA serving as the sequencing template came from extracted, reverse transcribed RNA. Method: immunoSEQ multiplex PCR; TCRdb's copy keeps in-frame clones and lacks some. The data list over 250,000 clones, none observed once; 1.2% falls to the top ten. Researchers sorted pooled cutaneous lymph node cells on the basis of CD4, CD8alpha, NKG2D, NKG2ACE and other markers. What was sequenced was CD4+ T cells sorted from a lymph node. These receptor sequences come from a C3H/HeJ mouse with alopecia areata. For this strain, the MHC haplotype corresponds to H2-k.

As concerns this clone: These gene names are mouse names. The read terminates 4 residues ahead of where the CDR3 ends, so the germline J gene completes it. The chain recombines TRBV19 with TRBJ2-3; 8 positions match TRBD2. Germline values: CDR1 FNHDT, CDR2 SITEND (reference sequence). V gave up 4 bases and J gave up 2 bases; unmatched junction bases: 6. This CDR3 region has 15 residues. CDR3 bases read: TGTGCCAGCAGTCCGGGGGGGGCCGTTGCAGAA. Its protein is CASSPGGAVAE. The entire CDR3 is CASSPGGAVAETLYF. Full variable domain (outside the CDR3, taken from reference TRBV19 and TRBJ2-3): GGIITQTPKFLIGQEGQKLTLKCQQNFNHDTMYWYRQDSGKGLRLIYYSITENDLQKGDLSEGYDASREKKSSFSLTVTSAQKNEMAVFLCASSPGGAVAETLYFGSGTRLTVL.

Worth noting for this clone: Gene names refer to mouse genes. This sample includes further DNA sequences coding for the same CDR3. The CDR3 protein is CASGDLGNYAEQFF. The sequenced part of the CDR3 DNA is TGTGCCAGCGGTGACTTGGGTAACTATGCT. The chain is built from TRBV13-2 and TRBJ2-1, with D hard to call. The read comes to an end 4 residues before the CDR3 does, leaving the germline J gene to fill in the end. CDR3 size: 14 residues. Trimming took 2 bases from V and 0 from J, leaving 6 bases between them. Germline V gene data show CDR1 as NNHNN and CDR2 as SYGAGS (reference sequence).

In this sample, this clone turned up a few times. The listed genes are named as in mouse. The read is 4 residues too short to cover the CDR3 end, so that end is filled in from the germline J gene. This sequence joins TRBV1 and TRBJ1-2; a possible D gene is TRBD1 (5 bases). Looked up from germline, CDR1 is NSQYPW and CDR2 is LRSPGD (reference sequence). Trimming left V 4 bases short and J 3 bases short, with 9 bases between. The CDR3 totals 13 residues. CDR3: CTCSGRADSDYTF. CDR3 bases read: TGCACCTGCAGTGGCAGGGCGGACTCC.

This clone has just a few counts. Gene and germline names: mouse. From the germline J gene comes the end of the CDR3, since the read stops 4 residues before it. The J gene is TRBJ2-7, the V gene TRBV13-1; possible D gene TRBD1, 6 bases. This CDR3 has 12 residues. V shed 6 bases and J shed 2 bases, with 9 bases lying between them. CDR1 and CDR2 from the germline V gene are NSHNY and SYGAGN. The DNA read from the CDR3 is TGTGCCAGCAAGGACAGAACCTAT. This encodes CASKDRTY. The full-length CDR3 reads as CASKDRTYEQYF.

In the case of this clone: Gene names and germline refer to mouse. The CDR3 extends 4 residues past the end of the read, so its final part is completed from the germline J gene. This rearrangement joins TRBV19 to TRBJ1-1, with D possibly being TRBD1 (5 bases). V was pared by 2 bases and J by 1 base, with 12 bases between. CDR3 length: 15 residues. The germline CDR1 and CDR2 sequences are FNHDT and SITEND (reference sequence). The CDR3 DNA, read in part, is TGTGCCAGCAGTATCCCCGCAGGGCTAAACACA. It translates to CASSIPAGLNT. The complete CDR3 sequence is CASSIPAGLNTEVFF.

This clone was seen only a few times. All gene names here are mouse names. The missing CDR3 end, 4 residues past where the read stops, is filled in from the germline J gene. This rearrangement joins TRBV13-3 to TRBJ1-1; maybe TRBD1 (5 bases). CDR1 and CDR2 from the germline V gene are NNHDY and SYVADS. The CDR3 runs 13 residues. Trimming cost V 0 bases and J 4 bases, with 7 bases left between them. CDR3 sequence: CASSDVGVTEVFF. The DNA read from the CDR3 is TGTGCCAGCAGTGATGTGGGGGTCACA.

About this clone itself: The genes and germline here are from mouse. Sequencing ends 4 residues short of the CDR3 end; the germline J gene provides the rest. The chain joins TRBV13-1 to TRBJ2-2; 7 positions match TRBD2. V gave up 0 bases and J gave up 4 bases; unmatched junction bases: 3. CDR3 length: 15 residues. Germline CDR1 and CDR2: NSHNY and SYGAGN. The CDR3 sequence: CASSDALGVTGQLYF. The covered CDR3 bases are TGTGCCAGCAGTGATGCTCTGGGGGTCACCGGG.

Concerning this clone itself: The gene names given are mouse names. Partial CDR3 DNA: TGTGCCAGCAGTGGCAGGGGAGAGGAAGAC. Translating it yields CASSGRGEED. The CDR3 reads in full as CASSGRGEEDTQYF. The chain links TRBV13-3 to TRBJ2-5; D is possibly TRBD1 (6 bases). With the read ending 4 residues before the CDR3 end, the germline J gene is used to fill in that end. The CDR3 covers 14 residues. Looked up from germline, CDR1 is NNHDY and CDR2 is SYVADS.

With regard to this clone: The gene names here belong to mouse. The CDR3 end falls 4 residues outside the read, so it is completed with the germline J gene. The chain employs TRBV13-1 and TRBJ2-7; 7 bases match TRBD1. The germline V gene encodes CDR1 NSHNY and CDR2 SYGAGN. There are 14 residues in the CDR3. The CDR3 reads CASSDTGTEYEQYF. The sequenced part of the CDR3 DNA is TGTGCCAGCAGTGATACCGGGACAGAGTAT.

As for this clone: Any gene name here is a mouse gene name. The read ends 4 residues shy of where the CDR3 ends; the end is completed using the germline J gene. The rearrangement uses TRBV13-3 and TRBJ2-1, with TRBD1 identical over 7 bases. The CDR3 runs to 15 residues. The junction had 5 bases not matched to a gene; V was cut back by 5 bases and J by 0 bases. Germline V CDR1 and CDR2: NNHDY, SYVADS. This CDR3 reads CASRANRGNYAEQFF. CDR3 DNA, as far as it was read: TGTGCCAGCAGAGCCAACAGGGGTAACTATGCT.

This clone was counted between two and nine times. Gene names and germline refer to mouse. The read gets to within 4 residues of the CDR3 end, and the germline J gene fills in the rest. Other DNA sequences of this sample code for an identical CDR3. The J gene is TRBJ2-5, the V gene TRBV14, with 8 bases fitting TRBD2. The length of the CDR3 is 14 residues. The V gene end was trimmed by 5 bases and the J gene end by 2 bases; junction bases not matched to a gene: 4. Germline CDR1 and CDR2: SGHDT and FRDEAV. The sequenced part of the CDR3 DNA is TGTGCCAGCAGCCTGACTGGGGTCCAAGAC. Translating it yields CASSLTGVQD. Given in full, the CDR3 is CASSLTGVQDTQYF.

This clone was counted between two and nine times. Here the gene names and germline are mouse. The read comes to an end 4 residues before the CDR3 does, leaving the germline J gene to fill in the end. V is TRBV1 and J is TRBJ2-2; 7 positions match TRBD1. CDR3 length equals 15 residues. Trimming at V came to 4 bases and at J to 1 base, leaving 3 bases not matched to a gene. CDR1 NSQYPW and CDR2 LRSPGD come from the germline V gene (reference sequence). The sequenced part of the CDR3 DNA is TGCACCTGCAGTGGGGGACAGAAAAACACCGGG. Encoded protein: CTCSGGQKNTG. The entire CDR3 protein is CTCSGGQKNTGQLYF.

A note on this clone: Gene labels here are mouse ones. The read gets to within 4 residues of the CDR3 end, and the germline J gene fills in the rest. J is TRBJ1-1 and V is TRBV17, with 9 positions matching TRBD1. This CDR3 comprises 13 residues. V lost 7 bases, J lost 3 bases, and 3 bases stayed unmatched. CDR1 is MNHDT and CDR2 is YYDKIL in the germline V gene. CDR3 amino acids: CASKTGGDTEVFF. The CDR3 DNA, read in part, is TGTGCTAGCAAGACAGGGGGTGACACA.

This clone occurred a few times. Germline and genes here are mouse. The read stops 4 residues short of the end of the CDR3; the missing end is completed from the germline J gene. The chain is built from TRBV5 and TRBJ2-5; 10 positions agree with TRBD2. The CDR3 contains 16 residues. Germline lookup yields CDR1 LGHNA and CDR2 YNLKQL (reference sequence). Here the CDR3 reads CASSQLWGGDVDTQYF. Incomplete CDR3 DNA: TGTGCCAGCAGCCAACTCTGGGGGGGCGATGTAGAC.

A word on this clone: Mouse germline and gene names are used. The observed sequence ends 4 residues before the CDR3 terminus, with the missing tail filled in from the germline J gene. The rearrangement links TRBV19 to TRBJ2-5; 8 positions agree with TRBD2. The length of the CDR3 is 14 residues. Germline CDR1 reads FNHDT; CDR2 reads SITEND (reference sequence). The CDR3 sequence: CASSKGGAPDTQYF. The sequenced CDR3 bases are TGTGCCAGCAGTAAAGGGGGGGCGCCGGAC.

Concerning this clone itself: The gene names here belong to mouse. The sequence runs out 4 residues before the end of the CDR3; the remainder is reconstructed from the germline J gene. The V call is TRBV5, the J call TRBJ2-1; 7 bases agree with TRBD1. The CDR3 totals 15 residues. V lost 4 bases to trimming and J lost 1 base; unmatched junction nucleotides: 4. Germline values: CDR1 LGHNA, CDR2 YNLKQL (reference sequence). The CDR3 sequence is CASSPQGQNYAEQFF. Incomplete CDR3 DNA: TGTGCCAGCAGCCCCCAGGGACAGAACTATGCT.

As concerns this clone: Mouse gene names and germline throughout. The observed sequence ends 4 residues before the CDR3 terminus, with the missing tail filled in from the germline J gene. The chain couples TRBV13-1 to TRBJ2-5; 7 nucleotides align to TRBD2. CDR3 length: 14 residues. CDR1 and CDR2 from the germline V gene are NSHNY and SYGAGN. The sequenced part of the CDR3 DNA is TGTGCCAGCAGTGAAGCTTCGACTGGGGAC. As protein: CASSEASTGD. The full CDR3 reads CASSEASTGDTQYF.

The table lists this clone with a few counts. A clone one base away is much larger, so this may be a read error. These gene names are mouse names. The read halts 4 residues ahead of the CDR3 end, with the missing end drawn from the germline J gene. Other DNA sequences of this sample code for an identical CDR3. The chain joins TRBV19 to TRBJ1-2; 8 bases agree with TRBD1. The length of the CDR3 is 14 residues. Trimming removed 4 bases from V and 0 bases from J; junction bases left unmatched: 2. Germline CDR1 FNHDT, CDR2 SITEND (reference sequence). CDR3 DNA (partial): TGTGCCAGCAGTCGGGACAGGTCAAACTCC. It encodes CASSRDRSNS. Given in full, the CDR3 is CASSRDRSNSDYTF.

As concerns this clone: Gene names refer to mouse genes. The read comes to an end 4 residues before the CDR3 does, leaving the germline J gene to fill in the end. This sample also contains other DNA sequences that code for the same CDR3. The V call is TRBV1, the J call TRBJ2-2; 13 nucleotides align to TRBD2. The CDR3 has 17 residues. The J segment lost 2 bases and the V segment lost 1 base, leaving 1 base of the junction unmatched. Germline loops: CDR1 NSQYPW, CDR2 LRSPGD (reference sequence). Incomplete CDR3 DNA: TGCACCTGCAGTGCAGGGACTGGGGGGGCGAACACCGGG. Its translation is CTCSAGTGGANTG. From start to end, the CDR3 is CTCSAGTGGANTGQLYF.

Concerning this clone: Gene names and germline refer to mouse. The sample contains more than one DNA sequence encoding this CDR3. This CDR3 is CASSQDPLGAYEQYF. Incomplete CDR3 DNA: TGTGCCAGCAGCCAAGATCCCCTGGGGGCCTAT. The chain is built from TRBV5 and TRBJ2-7; 7 nucleotides match TRBD2. The sequence runs out 4 residues before the end of the CDR3; the remainder is reconstructed from the germline J gene. V lost 0 bases to trimming and J lost 2 bases; unmatched junction nucleotides: 4. Germline CDR1 is LGHNA and CDR2 is YNLKQL (reference sequence). CDR3 size: 15 residues.

This clone was recorded a few times. Mouse germline and gene names are used. The read falls 4 residues short of the CDR3 end, and the missing part is taken from the germline J gene. The chain links TRBV17 to TRBJ2-7; weak D call: TRBD2 (6 bases). The germline CDR1 and CDR2 sequences are MNHDT and YYDKIL. The germline V and J ends were trimmed by 0 bases and 0 bases, with 6 bases remaining between them. The CDR3 has 14 amino acids. Partial CDR3 DNA: TGTGCTAGCAGTAGAGACTGGGGCTCCTAT. Translation: CASSRDWGSY. The full CDR3 protein reads CASSRDWGSYEQYF.

This clone turned up a few times. The gene names here belong to mouse. The CDR3 extends 4 residues past the end of the read, so its final part is completed from the germline J gene. Within the sample, other DNA sequences also encode this same CDR3. The gene calls are TRBV19 and TRBJ2-5, with a possible D match to TRBD2 (6 bases). The CDR3 has 13 amino acids. Germline V gives CDR1 FNHDT, CDR2 SITEND (reference sequence). The covered CDR3 bases are TGTGCCAGCAGTATTCGGGGGGAGGAC. This gives the protein CASSIRGED. The entire CDR3 reads CASSIRGEDTQYF.

Remarks on this clone: Mouse gene names and germline throughout. The sequenced fragment ends 4 residues before the CDR3 boundary, so the rest is inferred from the germline J gene. Other DNA sequences in this specimen translate into the identical CDR3. The chain is built from TRBV13-2 and TRBJ2-5, with 8 bases fitting TRBD2. Germline V gene sequence: CDR1 NNHNN, CDR2 SYGAGS (reference sequence). V was clipped by 0 bases and J by 1 base; unmatched bases: 1. This CDR3 spans 15 amino acids. The CDR3 protein is CASGDAWGDQDTQYF. CDR3 bases read: TGTGCCAGCGGTGATGCCTGGGGGGACCAAGAC.

This clone was picked up a small number of times. The gene symbols are mouse symbols. The CDR3 goes on 4 residues after the read ends, and that part is filled in from the germline J gene. The same CDR3 also results from other DNA sequences found in this sample. This sequence joins TRBV5 and TRBJ2-5, with D perhaps assigned TRBD1 or TRBD2 (5 bases each). The CDR3 runs to 14 residues. V dropped 0 bases and J dropped 1 base, with 5 bases sitting between them. Germline V gene sequence: CDR1 LGHNA, CDR2 YNLKQL (reference sequence). CDR3 bases read: TGTGCCAGCAGCCAAGAGGGGGACCAAGAC. Protein product: CASSQEGDQD. The whole CDR3 sequence reads CASSQEGDQDTQYF.

Points on this clone: The listed genes are named as in mouse. The sequence runs out 4 residues before the end of the CDR3; the remainder is reconstructed from the germline J gene. V and J are TRBV13-2 and TRBJ2-1, with 9 bases matching TRBD1. Germline CDR1 and CDR2: NNHNN and SYGAGS (reference sequence). This CDR3 comprises 15 residues. The V and J ends lost 3 bases and 5 bases, in that order; junction bases with no gene match: 6. Incomplete CDR3 DNA: TGTGCCAGCGGTGTCGGACAGGGGCTGGATGCT. Protein product: CASGVGQGLDA. The whole CDR3 reads CASGVGQGLDAEQFF.

As to this clone: Gene names denote mouse genes. The read is 4 residues too short to cover the CDR3 end, so that end is filled in from the germline J gene. The chain couples TRBV31 to TRBJ2-4; the D gene is possibly TRBD2 (6 bases). CDR3 length: 14 residues. From germline, CDR1 is GKSSPN and CDR2 SITVG. Trimming cost V 3 bases and J 1 base, with 11 bases left between them. The covered CDR3 bases are TGTGCCTGGAGCTCCCGGGGGGGTCAAAAC. Translated, it gives CAWSSRGGQN. The whole CDR3 is CAWSSRGGQNTLYF.

This clone appeared a few times. These gene names are mouse names. Read sequence stops 4 residues before the CDR3 end, and the germline J gene provides the missing end. The chain combines TRBV31 with TRBJ2-1; 9 positions match TRBD2. Germline CDR1 is GKSSPN and CDR2 is SITVG. After removal of 0 bases from V and 3 bases from J, the junction contained 3 bases not matched to a gene. The CDR3 is 15 residues long. The CDR3 bases that were read are TGTGCCTGGAGTCTAGGGACTGGGTTCTATGCT. This gives the protein CAWSLGTGFYA. In full, the CDR3 reads CAWSLGTGFYAEQFF. The whole variable domain, filled in from reference TRBV31 and TRBJ2-1, reads AQTIHQWPVAEIKAVGSPLSLGCTIKGKSSPNLYWYWQATGGTLQQLFYSITVGQVESVVQLNLSASRPKDDQFILSTEKLLLSHSGFYLCAWSLGTGFYAEQFFGPGTRLTVL.

Of note for this clone: Genes and germline are mouse. Read sequence stops 4 residues before the CDR3 end, and the germline J gene provides the missing end. The chain links TRBV1 to TRBJ1-2; the match to TRBD1 covers 12 bases. J was trimmed by 4 bases and V by 1 base; bases with no gene match: 4. Germline-derived CDR1 and CDR2 are NSQYPW and LRSPGD (reference sequence). The CDR3 has 16 residues. CDR3 bases read: TGCACCTGCAGTGCAGGGGACAGGGGGCGGGGCTCC. Its translation is CTCSAGDRGRGS. The whole CDR3 reads CTCSAGDRGRGSDYTF.

As for this clone: Gene names are the mouse ones. Read coverage stops 4 residues before the CDR3 terminus; the germline J gene supplies the remainder. The chain recombines TRBV13-2 with TRBJ1-2, with D possibly being TRBD1 (5 bases). This CDR3 comprises 15 residues. Trimming cost V 1 base and J 2 bases, with 12 bases left between them. CDR1 is NNHNN, CDR2 SYGAGS, per germline (reference sequence). The CDR3 bases that were read are TGTGCCAGCGGTGATATGACCGGGGGGAACTCC. It yields the protein CASGDMTGGNS. The CDR3 in full is CASGDMTGGNSDYTF.

As regards this clone: Genes and germline are mouse. The read is 4 residues too short to cover the CDR3 end, so that end is filled in from the germline J gene. The chain has TRBV13-3 and TRBJ2-5; 12 bases match TRBD2. This CDR3 spans 14 amino acids. Germline values: CDR1 NNHDY, CDR2 SYVADS. CDR3 in amino acids: CACQTGGAWDTQYF. Incomplete CDR3 DNA: TGTGCCTGTCAGACTGGGGGGGCGTGGGAC.